The next 28 T cell receptor beta chains were all read from a single sample in a study of cytomegalovirus exposure and HLA in healthy donors. PCR employed 60 Vbeta and 13 Jbeta primers. Clones were read by immunoSEQ multiplex PCR, and TCRdb kept only the in-frame ones, dropping some. This sample carries over 100,000 clones, around 8.5% of them seen once, and the ten largest clones take 4.5% to 7%. Material for sequencing was PBMCs. The receptors come from a middle-aged man in good health and CMV-seronegative.

This clone has just a few counts. V usage is TRBV4-3 and J usage is TRBJ2-7; D remains unclear. The germline V and J ends were trimmed by 2 bases and 3 bases, with 11 bases remaining between them. The CDR3 runs to 14 residues. Germline loops: CDR1 LGHNA, CDR2 YSLEER. CDR3 nucleotides: TGCGCCAGCAGCCAACAGACCAGGAACTACGAGCAGTACTTC. This encodes CASSQQTRNYEQYF.

This clone was observed a few times. The chain combines TRBV4-1 with TRBJ2-7, with D unclear. The V gene lost 0 bases and the J gene lost 3 bases, with 18 bases spanning the gap. CDR3 length equals 17 residues. Germline V CDR1 and CDR2: MGHRA, YSYEKL. CDR3 residues: CASSQDPSEMSVYEQYF. Written as DNA, the CDR3 is TGCGCCAGCAGCCAAGACCCCTCGGAGATGAGCGTCTACGAGCAGTACTTC.

This clone was detected a few times. This chain joins TRBV5-5 and TRBJ1-1, with D possibly matching TRBD1 (5 bases). The CDR3 totals 15 residues. The germline gives CDR1 SGHKS, CDR2 YYEKEE (reference sequence). V was trimmed by 5 bases and J by 1 base, leaving 15 bases between them. The CDR3 loop reads CASSFQGGGNTEAFF. CDR3 DNA: TGTGCCAGCAGTTTTCAGGGAGGCGGGAACACTGAAGCTTTCTTT.

This clone showed up just a few times. This chain uses TRBV11-2 with TRBJ2-1, with D possibly being TRBD1 (5 bases). Trimming shortened V by 2 bases and J by 8 bases, and 10 bases separated the two germline ends. Germline V gives CDR1 SGHAT, CDR2 FQNNGV. The CDR3 spans 13 residues. CDR3 nucleotide sequence: TGTGCCAGCAGCTTAACAGGATTCGATGAGCAGTTCTTC. Protein: CASSLTGFDEQFF. Looking up the rest from reference TRBV11-2 and TRBJ2-1 gives the full variable domain: EAGVAQSPRYKIIEKRQSVAFWCNPISGHATLYWYQQILGQGPKLLIQFQNNGVVDDSQLPKDRFSAERLKGVDSTLKIQPAKLEDSAVYLCASSLTGFDEQFFGPGTRLTVL.

This clone was counted between two and nine times. The V and J genes are TRBV13 and TRBJ2-7; the match to TRBD2 covers 9 bases. CDR1 is PRHDT and CDR2 is FYEKMQ in the germline V gene (reference sequence). This CDR3 region has 14 residues. Unmatched junction bases numbered 8, after V lost 6 bases and J lost 5 bases. CDR3 DNA: TGTGCCAGCAGTATTAGCGGGGGAGCAGACGAGCAGTACTTC. Protein: CASSISGGADEQYF.

This clone has only a few counts. This chain uses TRBV18 with TRBJ2-1; D perhaps matches TRBD2 (5 bases). The CDR3 loop spans 13 amino acids. Trimming cost V 6 bases and J 7 bases, with 13 bases left between them. Germline lookup yields CDR1 KGHSH and CDR2 LQKENI. The CDR3 here is CASSLSRDNEQFF. DNA of the CDR3: TGTGCCAGCTCCCTCTCTCGGGATAATGAGCAGTTCTTC.

The gene calls are TRBV7-9 and TRBJ1-1; TRBD1 might be the D (6 bases). Germline V lookup: CDR1 SEHNR, CDR2 FQNEAQ (reference sequence). The CDR3 spans 13 residues. The V end was cut by 5 bases, the J end by 5 bases, with 12 bases between. The CDR3 sequence is CASSPPGQTEAFF. The CDR3 DNA is TGTGCCAGCAGCCCCCCCGGACAGACTGAAGCTTTCTTT.

This clone was counted a few times. The V gene is TRBV30, the J gene TRBJ2-1, with 7 bases that match TRBD1. The CDR3 sequence is 14 residues long. Germline-derived CDR1 and CDR2 are GTSNPN and SVGIG (reference sequence). Losses at the gene ends were 4 bases for V and 4 bases for J; bases not matched to a gene: 7. The CDR3 nucleotides read TGTGCCTGGAACCGACAGGGTCCTTACAATGAGCAGTTCTTC. This sequence encodes CAWNRQGPYNEQFF.

The rearrangement links TRBV28 to TRBJ1-5; D call uncertain. Per germline, CDR1 MDHEN and CDR2 SYDVKM. With 1 base removed from V and 6 bases from J, the gap between germline ends came to 4 bases. The CDR3 contains 12 residues. In DNA, the CDR3 is TGTGCCAGCAGTTTATACGGTCAGCCCCAGCATTTT. Translation gives CASSLYGQPQHF.

This clone was recorded once. This chain uses TRBV7-8 with TRBJ1-1; D gene ambiguous. V gave up 4 bases and J gave up 2 bases, with 8 bases separating them. Germline CDR1 SGHVS, CDR2 FQNEAQ. CDR3 size: 13 residues. CDR3 DNA sequence: TGTGCCAGCAGCTCCCCGGTCAACACTGAAGCTTTCTTT. Protein sequence: CASSSPVNTEAFF.

This clone was observed a handful of times. The V and J genes are TRBV7-9 and TRBJ2-1; 8 bases are shared with TRBD2. This CDR3 comprises 15 residues. The V gene end was trimmed by 5 bases and the J gene end by 7 bases; junction bases not matched to a gene: 10. Germline V gives CDR1 SEHNR, CDR2 FQNEAQ (reference sequence). The CDR3 DNA is TGTGCCAGCAGCCCCCAGGGCGGGGGGTTTAATGAGCAGTTCTTC. The encoded protein is CASSPQGGGFNEQFF.

This clone was seen a few times. This sequence joins TRBV5-6 and TRBJ2-7; 8 bases line up with TRBD2. The junction had 10 bases not matched to a gene; V was cut back by 4 bases and J by 4 bases. The CDR3 is 15 amino acids. Germline V gene data show CDR1 as SGHDT and CDR2 as YYEEEE. CDR3: CASSHTRGGLYEQYF. DNA for the CDR3: TGTGCCAGCAGCCACACCCGCGGGGGGCTTTACGAGCAGTACTTC.

This clone was seen a handful of times. This rearrangement joins TRBV19 to TRBJ1-5; possibly TRBD1 for D (6 bases). The CDR3 covers 17 residues. CDR1 LNHDA and CDR2 SQIVND come from the germline V gene (reference sequence). Trimming cost V 5 bases and J 0 bases, with 17 bases left between them. The CDR3 DNA reads as TGTGCCAGTAGTGCGGCCACAGGGTGGGATAGCAATCAGCCCCAGCATTTT. Translation gives CASSAATGWDSNQPQHF.

This clone appeared a few times. The chain carries TRBV6-1 and TRBJ1-1; 8 bases align to TRBD1. V was pared by 6 bases and J by 3 bases, with 6 bases of the junction left unmatched. The CDR3 covers 14 residues. CDR1 MNHNS and CDR2 SASEGT come from the germline V gene. CDR3 region: CASREGQADTEAFF. The CDR3 nucleotides read TGTGCCAGCAGAGAGGGACAGGCAGACACTGAAGCTTTCTTT.

This clone was observed a few times. The chain uses TRBV2 and TRBJ1-5; D gene uncertain. Germline V lookup: CDR1 SNHLY, CDR2 FYNNEI. V was shortened by 7 bases and J by 7 bases, with 14 bases between the two germline ends. This CDR3 contains 13 residues. The DNA of the CDR3 is TGTGCCAGCACCCGCGGGCGGGAACAGCCCCAGCATTTT. Translating it yields CASTRGREQPQHF.

This clone was detected a few times. The J gene is TRBJ2-7, the V gene TRBV23-1, with D possibly TRBD1 on 6 matching bases. TRBV23-1 is an open reading frame whose function is uncertain. Trimming shortened V by 4 bases and J by 1 base, and 11 bases separated the two germline ends. This CDR3 is built from 14 residues. As DNA, the CDR3 is TGCGCCAGCAGTCCACGGGACAAGTCCTACGAGCAGTACTTC. Amino acid sequence: CASSPRDKSYEQYF.

This clone was found a few times. The chain uses TRBV6-6 and TRBJ1-5; 8 positions agree with TRBD1. V was clipped by 5 bases and J by 6 bases; unmatched bases: 9. CDR1 is MNHNY, CDR2 SVGAGI, per germline (reference sequence). The CDR3 has 15 residues. The CDR3 DNA reads as TGTGCCAGCAGTCCGTTGAGACAGGGGAGTCAGCCCCAGCATTTT. Translation: CASSPLRQGSQPQHF.

The chain joins TRBV5-1 to TRBJ2-1; 12 bases align to TRBD2. The trim removed 4 bases at V and 6 bases at J, leaving 5 bases unmatched. The CDR3 extends over 15 amino acids. Germline V CDR1 and CDR2: SGHRS, YFSETQ. The CDR3 DNA follows: TGCGCCAGCAGCAGCCGACTAGCGGGGGCCAATGAGCAGTTCTTC. Translated: CASSSRLAGANEQFF. The full variable domain, completed using reference TRBV5-1 and TRBJ2-1, is KAGVTQTPRYLIKTRGQQVTLSCSPISGHRSVSWYQQTPGQGLQFLFEYFSETQRNKGNFPGRFSGRQFSNSRSEMNVSTLELGDSALYLCASSSRLAGANEQFFGPGTRLTVL.

This clone was seen only a few times. The genes are TRBV7-9 and TRBJ1-5; the match to TRBD1 covers 8 bases. Trimming took 5 bases from V and 3 from J; bases not matched to a gene: 3. Germline V gene sequence: CDR1 SEHNR, CDR2 FQNEAQ (reference sequence). This CDR3 is built from 14 residues. The CDR3 is CASSRTGPNQPQHF. CDR3 nucleotides: TGTGCCAGCAGCCGGACAGGGCCCAATCAGCCCCAGCATTTT.

The chain joins TRBV19 to TRBJ2-5; unclear D gene. The V and J ends lost 3 bases and 1 base respectively, with 12 bases between them. There are 15 residues in the CDR3. The V gene's germline CDR1 is LNHDA and CDR2 SQIVND (reference sequence). The CDR3 protein is CASSIGQVIQETQYF. The CDR3 bases are TGTGCCAGTAGTATTGGGCAGGTTATCCAAGAGACCCAGTACTTC.

This chain links TRBV27 with TRBJ1-2, with D possibly being TRBD1 (5 bases). Trimming removed 4 bases from V and 6 bases from J, with 21 bases in between. Germline lookup yields CDR1 MNHEY and CDR2 SMNVEV (reference sequence). The CDR3 spans 16 residues. The CDR3 bases are TGTGCCAGCAGTTCCGCATCCGGGACTGAGGGAGATGGCTACACCTTC. Its protein product is CASSSASGTEGDGYTF.

CDR3 region: CASRAKEQYF. The CDR3 nucleotides are TGCGCCAGCAGGGCAAAGGAGCAGTACTTC. The V gene is TRBV10-1, the J gene TRBJ2-7; D unresolved. Germline V CDR1 and CDR2: WNHNN, SYGVQD (reference sequence). The V end was cut by 6 bases, the J end by 7 bases, with 7 bases between. The CDR3 is 10 residues long.

This clone was recorded a few times. This sequence joins TRBV2 and TRBJ1-5; 10 bases are shared with TRBD1. The CDR3 covers 15 residues. After removal of 7 bases from V and 4 bases from J, the junction contained 7 bases not matched to a gene. Per the germline V gene, CDR1 is SNHLY and CDR2 is FYNNEI. CDR3 protein: CASTPRTGGNQPQHF. The CDR3 nucleotides are TGTGCCAGCACCCCCCGGACAGGGGGGAATCAGCCCCAGCATTTT.

In this sample, this clone turned up a few times. This rearrangement joins TRBV4-2 to TRBJ2-7; TRBD1 agrees at 8 bases. Germline CDR1 is LGHNA and CDR2 is YNFKEQ. The CDR3 loop spans 16 amino acids. V trimming: 4 bases; J trimming: 5 bases; junction bases outside the gene matches: 13. CDR3: CASSLQAGDRGHEQYF. Written as DNA, the CDR3 is TGTGCCAGCAGCCTACAAGCCGGAGACAGGGGCCACGAGCAGTACTTC.

This clone was counted between two and nine times. The CDR3 sequence: CASSESPGGGEQYEQYF. For the CDR3, the DNA is TGTGCCAGCAGCGAGTCCCCTGGAGGGGGCGAGCAATACGAGCAGTACTTC. This sequence joins TRBV9 and TRBJ2-7; perhaps TRBD1 as D (7 bases). Germline lookup yields CDR1 SGDLS and CDR2 YYNGEE. The V and J ends lost 3 bases and 4 bases respectively, with 23 bases between them. The CDR3 spans 17 residues.

This clone was detected only a few times. The rearrangement uses TRBV2 and TRBJ2-3, with 8 bases lining up with TRBD2. V was clipped by 6 bases and J by 6 bases; unmatched bases: 11. The CDR3 length is 15 residues. Germline CDR1 SNHLY, CDR2 FYNNEI. Here the CDR3 reads CASSISGLATDTQYF. The CDR3 DNA is TGTGCCAGCAGCATCTCAGGACTAGCTACTGATACGCAGTATTTT.

The chain links TRBV6-5 to TRBJ1-1; unclear D gene. The CDR3 has 14 amino acids. V lost 7 bases and J 3 bases, leaving 15 bases between the germline ends. CDR1 and CDR2 from the germline V gene are MNHEY and SVGAGI. The CDR3 DNA is TGTGCCAGCACCATAGGGATCGGGGACACTGAAGCTTTCTTT. Its translation: CASTIGIGDTEAFF.

The chain carries TRBV5-8 and TRBJ2-7; D might be TRBD2 (7 bases). Per germline, CDR1 SGHTS and CDR2 YDEGEE. CDR3 length equals 12 residues. CDR3 in amino acids: CTDGGAHYEQYF. In DNA, the CDR3 is TGTACGGATGGGGGGGCCCACTACGAGCAGTACTTC.